This T cell receptor (beta chain) was recovered during a study of vaccination effects on CD4 cells after COVID-19. The germline V gene encodes CDR1 MNHNY and CDR2 SVGAGI (reference sequence). Deletions cut 5 bases from V and 7 bases from J, with 11 bases between. The CDR3 totals 13 residues. For this clone: The antigen is not known.

Expansion of antigen-specific CD4+ T cells with viral peptide pools was carried out by the ViraFEST assay before sequencing. After about 10 days in culture, the CD4+ T cells were isolated. By PCR, the person was confirmed to have had SARS-CoV-2 infection between March and December 2020. On days 3 and 7, fresh IL-2 medium replaced half the medium. Profiled with immunoSEQ multiplex PCR; TCRdb holds only in-frame clones, not every one. The profile covers roughly 26,000 clones, with around three quarters appearing a single time and about 15% taken by the ten largest. This rearrangement joins TRBV6-6 to TRBJ1-4; weak D call: TRBD1 (5 bases). The source of this sequence is a human donor who had a prior SARS-CoV-2 infection. The specimen comprised CD4+ T cells from PBMCs cultured with HCoV-NL63 spike peptides, sampled before COVID-19 vaccination. The CDR3 protein is CASSPPGGEKLFF. The DNA for the CDR3 is TGTGCCAGCAGTCCCCCGGGGGGTGAAAAACTGTTTTTT.